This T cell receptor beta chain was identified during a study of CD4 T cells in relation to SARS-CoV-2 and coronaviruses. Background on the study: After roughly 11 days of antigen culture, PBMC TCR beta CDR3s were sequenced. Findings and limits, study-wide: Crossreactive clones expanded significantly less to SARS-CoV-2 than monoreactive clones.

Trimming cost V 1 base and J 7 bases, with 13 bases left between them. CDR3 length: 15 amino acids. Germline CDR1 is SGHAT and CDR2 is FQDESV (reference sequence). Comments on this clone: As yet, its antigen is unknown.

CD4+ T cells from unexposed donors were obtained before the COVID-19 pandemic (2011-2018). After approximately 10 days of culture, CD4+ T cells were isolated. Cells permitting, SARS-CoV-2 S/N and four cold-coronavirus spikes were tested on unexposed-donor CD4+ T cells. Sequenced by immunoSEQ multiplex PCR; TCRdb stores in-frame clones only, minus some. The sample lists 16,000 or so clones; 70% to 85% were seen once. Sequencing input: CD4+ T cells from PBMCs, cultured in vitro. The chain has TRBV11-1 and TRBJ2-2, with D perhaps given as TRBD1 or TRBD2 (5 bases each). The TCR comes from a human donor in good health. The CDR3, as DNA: TGTGCCAGCAGCTTAGAAGCAGGGAGAGGCGGGGAGCTGTTTTTT. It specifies CASSLEAGRGGELFF. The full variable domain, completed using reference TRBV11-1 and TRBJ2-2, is EAEVAQSPRYKITEKSQAVAFWCDPISGHATLYWYRQILGQGPELLVQFQDESVVDDSQLPKDRFSAERLKGVDSTLKIQPAELGDSAMYLCASSLEAGRGGELFFGEGSRLTVL.